This T cell receptor (beta chain) emerged from a study of spatial heterogeneity in lung cancer. TCRdb itself ran the 5' RACE reads through MiXCR, one entry per CDR3 protein. Here the sample spans around 12,000 distinct CDR3 sequences, approximately 14% being singletons. Regarding time point: sample taken at primary tumor resection. Tumor, nontumor lung or frozen PBMC supplied whole RNA that was sequenced unsorted. The CDR3 loop spans 15 amino acids. V was shortened by 0 bases and J by 4 bases, with 12 bases between the two germline ends. Germline CDR1 reads GTSNPN; CDR2 reads SVGIG (reference sequence). This clonotype is medium-sized in the sample.

This sequence joins TRBV30 and TRBJ1-4; a possible D gene is TRBD1 (5 bases). The material was PBMCs, obtained at surgery. The receptor was isolated from a female donor with early-stage non-small cell lung cancer. The CDR3 nucleotides read TGTGCCTGGAGTGTACGGGGGACGGGTAATGAAAAACTGTTTTTT. Residues: CAWSVRGTGNEKLFF. Full variable domain (remainder filled in from reference TRBV30 and TRBJ1-4): SQTIHQWPATLVQPVGSPLSLECTVEGTSNPNLYWYRQAAGRGLQLLFYSVGIGQISSEVPQNLSASRPQDRQFILSSKKLLLSDSGFYLCAWSVRGTGNEKLFFGSGTQLSVL.